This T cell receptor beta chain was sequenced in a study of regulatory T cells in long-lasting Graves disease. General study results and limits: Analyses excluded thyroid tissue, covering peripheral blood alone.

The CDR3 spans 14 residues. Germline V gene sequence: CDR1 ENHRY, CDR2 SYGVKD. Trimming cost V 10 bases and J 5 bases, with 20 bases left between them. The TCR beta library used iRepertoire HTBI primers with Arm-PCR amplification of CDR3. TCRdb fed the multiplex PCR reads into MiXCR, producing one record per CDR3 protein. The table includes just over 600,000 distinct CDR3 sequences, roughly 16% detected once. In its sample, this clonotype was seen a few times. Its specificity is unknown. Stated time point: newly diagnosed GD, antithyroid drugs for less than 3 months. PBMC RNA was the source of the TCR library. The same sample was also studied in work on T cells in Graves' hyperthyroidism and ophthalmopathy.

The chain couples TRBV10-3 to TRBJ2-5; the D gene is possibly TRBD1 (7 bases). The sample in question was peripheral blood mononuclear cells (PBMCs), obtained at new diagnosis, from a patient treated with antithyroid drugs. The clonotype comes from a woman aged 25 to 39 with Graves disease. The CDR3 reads CATRSPSGGETQYF. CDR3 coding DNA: TGTGCCACCCGCTCTCCCTCAGGGGGGGAGACCCAGTACTTC.